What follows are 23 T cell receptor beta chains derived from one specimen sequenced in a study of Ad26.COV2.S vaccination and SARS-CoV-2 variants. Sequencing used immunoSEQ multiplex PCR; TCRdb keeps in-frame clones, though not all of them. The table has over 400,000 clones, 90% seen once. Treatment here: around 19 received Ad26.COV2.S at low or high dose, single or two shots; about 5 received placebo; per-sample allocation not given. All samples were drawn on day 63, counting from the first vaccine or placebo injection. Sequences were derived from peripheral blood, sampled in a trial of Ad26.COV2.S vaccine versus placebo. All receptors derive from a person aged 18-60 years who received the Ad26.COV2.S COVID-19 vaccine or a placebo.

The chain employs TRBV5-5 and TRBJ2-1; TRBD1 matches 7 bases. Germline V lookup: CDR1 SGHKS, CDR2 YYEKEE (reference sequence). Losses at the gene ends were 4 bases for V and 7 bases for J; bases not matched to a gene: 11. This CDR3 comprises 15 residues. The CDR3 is CASSRNRGAVNEQFF. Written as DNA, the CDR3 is TGTGCCAGCAGCAGAAACAGGGGCGCGGTTAATGAGCAGTTCTTC.

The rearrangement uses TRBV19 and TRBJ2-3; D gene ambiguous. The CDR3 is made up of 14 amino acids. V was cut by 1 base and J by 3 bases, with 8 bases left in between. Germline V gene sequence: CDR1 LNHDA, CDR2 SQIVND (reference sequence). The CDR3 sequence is CASSIAPVTDTQYF. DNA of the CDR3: TGTGCCAGTAGTATAGCCCCGGTTACAGATACGCAGTATTTT. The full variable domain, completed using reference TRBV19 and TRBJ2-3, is DGGITQSPKYLFRKEGQNVTLSCEQNLNHDAMYWYRQDPGQGLRLIYYSQIVNDFQKGDIAEGYSVSREKKESFPLTVTSAQKNPTAFYLCASSIAPVTDTQYFGPGTRLTVL.

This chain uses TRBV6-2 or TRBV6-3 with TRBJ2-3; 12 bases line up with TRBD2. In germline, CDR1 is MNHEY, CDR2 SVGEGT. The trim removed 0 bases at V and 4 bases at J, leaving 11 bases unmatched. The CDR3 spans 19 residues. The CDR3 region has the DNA TGTGCCAGCAGTTACTCGAGTCTAGCGGGAGGGCCAATCGCAGATACGCAGTATTTT. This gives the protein CASSYSSLAGGPIADTQYF.

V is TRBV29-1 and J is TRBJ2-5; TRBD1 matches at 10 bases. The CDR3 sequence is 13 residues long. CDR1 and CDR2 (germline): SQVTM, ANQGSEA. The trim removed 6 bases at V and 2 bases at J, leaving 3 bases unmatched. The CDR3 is CSVADRGQETQYF. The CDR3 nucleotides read TGCAGCGTCGCGGACAGGGGGCAAGAGACCCAGTACTTC. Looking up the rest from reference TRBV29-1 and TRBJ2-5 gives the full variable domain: SAVISQKPSRDICQRGTSLTIQCQVDSQVTMMFWYRQQPGQSLTLIATANQGSEATYESGFVIDKFPISRPNLTFSTLTVSNMSPEDSSIYLCSVADRGQETQYFGPGTRLLVL.

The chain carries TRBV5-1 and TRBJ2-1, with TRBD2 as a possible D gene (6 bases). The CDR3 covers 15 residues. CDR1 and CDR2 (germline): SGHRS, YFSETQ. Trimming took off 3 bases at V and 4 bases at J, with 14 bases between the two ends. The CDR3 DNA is TGCGCCAGCAGCTGGGGAGGTGGTTCTTACAATGAGCAGTTCTTC. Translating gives CASSWGGGSYNEQFF.

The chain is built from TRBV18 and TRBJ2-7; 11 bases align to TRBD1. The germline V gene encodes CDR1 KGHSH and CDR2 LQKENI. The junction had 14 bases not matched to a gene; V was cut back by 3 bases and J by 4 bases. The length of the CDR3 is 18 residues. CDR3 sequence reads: CASSPISSRTGGLYEQYF. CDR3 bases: TGTGCCAGCTCACCGATCTCTTCAAGGACAGGGGGCTTGTACGAGCAGTACTTC.

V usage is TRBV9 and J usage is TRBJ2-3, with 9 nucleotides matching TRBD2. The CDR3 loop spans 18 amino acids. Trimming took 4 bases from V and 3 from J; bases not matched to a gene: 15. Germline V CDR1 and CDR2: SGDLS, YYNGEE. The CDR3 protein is CASSPSLIAGERTDTQYF. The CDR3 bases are TGTGCCAGCAGCCCCAGTCTTATAGCGGGAGAGAGGACAGATACGCAGTATTTT.

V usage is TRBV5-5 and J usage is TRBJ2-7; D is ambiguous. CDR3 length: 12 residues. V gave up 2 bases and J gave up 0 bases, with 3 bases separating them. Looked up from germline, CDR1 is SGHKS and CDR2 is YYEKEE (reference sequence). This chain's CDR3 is CASSFSSYEQYF. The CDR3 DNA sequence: TGTGCCAGCAGCTTTAGCTCCTACGAGCAGTACTTC.

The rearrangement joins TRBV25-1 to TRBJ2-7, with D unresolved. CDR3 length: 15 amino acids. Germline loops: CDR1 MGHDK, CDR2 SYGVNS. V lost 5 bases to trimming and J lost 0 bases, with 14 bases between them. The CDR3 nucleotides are TGTGCCAGCAGTAGTACAAGGGATTTCTCCTACGAGCAGTACTTC. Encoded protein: CASSSTRDFSYEQYF.

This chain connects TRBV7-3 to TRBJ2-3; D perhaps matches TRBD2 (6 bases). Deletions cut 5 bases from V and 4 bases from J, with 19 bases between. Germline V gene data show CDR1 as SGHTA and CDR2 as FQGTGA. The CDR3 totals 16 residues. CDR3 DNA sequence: TGTGCCAGCAGCCCAGCCGGGGGAAGGGCGGCAGATACGCAGTATTTT. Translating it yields CASSPAGGRAADTQYF.

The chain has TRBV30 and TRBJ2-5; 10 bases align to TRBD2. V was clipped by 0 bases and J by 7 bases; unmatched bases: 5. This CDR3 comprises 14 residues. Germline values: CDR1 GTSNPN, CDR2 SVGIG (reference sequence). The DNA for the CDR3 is TGTGCCTGGAGTGTACAGGGACTAGCGAGGACCCAGTACTTC. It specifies CAWSVQGLARTQYF.

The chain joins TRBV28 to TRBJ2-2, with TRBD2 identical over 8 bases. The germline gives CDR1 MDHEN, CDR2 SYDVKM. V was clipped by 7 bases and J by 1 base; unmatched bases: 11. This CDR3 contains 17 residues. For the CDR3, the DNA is TGTGCCAGCACCTCCCGCCTGAGCGGGAGGAACACCGGGGAGCTGTTTTTT. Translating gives CASTSRLSGRNTGELFF. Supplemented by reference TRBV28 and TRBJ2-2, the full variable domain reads DVKVTQSSRYLVKRTGEKVFLECVQDMDHENMFWYRQDPGLGLRLIYFSYDVKMKEKGDIPEGYSVSREKKERFSLILESASTNQTSMYLCASTSRLSGRNTGELFFGEGSRLTVL.

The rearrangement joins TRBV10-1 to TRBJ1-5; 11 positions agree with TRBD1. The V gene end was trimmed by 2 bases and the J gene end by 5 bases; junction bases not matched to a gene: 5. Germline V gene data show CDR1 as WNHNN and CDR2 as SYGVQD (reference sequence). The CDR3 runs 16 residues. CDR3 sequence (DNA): TGCGCCAGCAGTGAGGGTGGGACAGGGGGATATCAGCCCCAGCATTTT. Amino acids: CASSEGGTGGYQPQHF.

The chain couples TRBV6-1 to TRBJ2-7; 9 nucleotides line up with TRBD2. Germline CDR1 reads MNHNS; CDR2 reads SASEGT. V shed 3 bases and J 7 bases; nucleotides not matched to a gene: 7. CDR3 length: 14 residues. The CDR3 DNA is TGTGCCAGCAGTGAGCCGGGACTAGCTTCTGAGCAGTACTTC. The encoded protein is CASSEPGLASEQYF.

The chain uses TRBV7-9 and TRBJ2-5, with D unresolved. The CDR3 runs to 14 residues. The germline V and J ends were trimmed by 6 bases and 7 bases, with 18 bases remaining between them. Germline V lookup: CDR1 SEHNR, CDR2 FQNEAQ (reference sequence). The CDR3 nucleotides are TGTGCCAGCAGTCCCCTAGGTGGATCTGGGACCCAGTACTTC. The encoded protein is CASSPLGGSGTQYF.

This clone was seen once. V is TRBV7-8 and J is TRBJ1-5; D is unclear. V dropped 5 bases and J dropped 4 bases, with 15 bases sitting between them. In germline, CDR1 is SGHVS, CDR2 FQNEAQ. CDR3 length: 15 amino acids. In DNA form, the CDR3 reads TGTGCCAGCAGCAAGAGGGAAGGAAAAAATCAGCCCCAGCATTTT. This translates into CASSKREGKNQPQHF.

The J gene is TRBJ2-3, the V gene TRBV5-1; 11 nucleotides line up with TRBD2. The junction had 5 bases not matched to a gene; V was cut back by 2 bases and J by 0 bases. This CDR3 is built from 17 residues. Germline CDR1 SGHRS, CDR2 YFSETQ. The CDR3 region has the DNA TGCGCCAGCAGCTTTCGGCTAGCGGGGGGAAGCACAGATACGCAGTATTTT. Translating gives CASSFRLAGGSTDTQYF.

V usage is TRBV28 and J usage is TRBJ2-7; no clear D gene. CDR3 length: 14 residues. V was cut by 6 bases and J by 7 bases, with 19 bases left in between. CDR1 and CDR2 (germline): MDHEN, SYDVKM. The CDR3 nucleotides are TGTGCCAGCAGCCCTCGGACGGAGTTGGGTGAGCAGTACTTC. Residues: CASSPRTELGEQYF. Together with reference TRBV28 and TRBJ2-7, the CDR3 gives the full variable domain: DVKVTQSSRYLVKRTGEKVFLECVQDMDHENMFWYRQDPGLGLRLIYFSYDVKMKEKGDIPEGYSVSREKKERFSLILESASTNQTSMYLCASSPRTELGEQYFGPGTRLTVT.

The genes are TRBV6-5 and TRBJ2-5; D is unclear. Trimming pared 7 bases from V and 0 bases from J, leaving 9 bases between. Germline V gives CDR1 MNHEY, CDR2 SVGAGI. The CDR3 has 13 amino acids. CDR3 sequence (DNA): TGTGCCAGCAACAGAGGCCACCAAGAGACCCAGTACTTC. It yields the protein CASNRGHQETQYF.

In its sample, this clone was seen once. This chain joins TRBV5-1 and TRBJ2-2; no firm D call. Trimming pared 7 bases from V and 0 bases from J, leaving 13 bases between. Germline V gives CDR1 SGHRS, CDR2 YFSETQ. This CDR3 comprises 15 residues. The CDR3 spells CASAVDTANTGELFF. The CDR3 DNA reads TGCGCCAGCGCAGTGGATACCGCGAACACCGGGGAGCTGTTTTTT.

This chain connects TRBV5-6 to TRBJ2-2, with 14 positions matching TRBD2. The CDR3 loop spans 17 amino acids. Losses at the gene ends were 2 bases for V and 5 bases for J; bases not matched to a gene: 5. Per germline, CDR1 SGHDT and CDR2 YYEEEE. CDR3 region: CASSFGTSGSGTGELFF. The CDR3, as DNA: TGTGCCAGCAGCTTTGGGACTAGCGGGAGTGGTACCGGGGAGCTGTTTTTT.

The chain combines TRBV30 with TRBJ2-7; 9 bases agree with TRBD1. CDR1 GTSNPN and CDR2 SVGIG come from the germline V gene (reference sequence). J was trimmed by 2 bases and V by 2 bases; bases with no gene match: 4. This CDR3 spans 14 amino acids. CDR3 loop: CAWSSTGGPYEQYF. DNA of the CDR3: TGTGCCTGGAGTTCTACAGGGGGCCCCTACGAGCAGTACTTC. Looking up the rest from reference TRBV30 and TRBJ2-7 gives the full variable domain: SQTIHQWPATLVQPVGSPLSLECTVEGTSNPNLYWYRQAAGRGLQLLFYSVGIGQISSEVPQNLSASRPQDRQFILSSKKLLLSDSGFYLCAWSSTGGPYEQYFGPGTRLTVT.

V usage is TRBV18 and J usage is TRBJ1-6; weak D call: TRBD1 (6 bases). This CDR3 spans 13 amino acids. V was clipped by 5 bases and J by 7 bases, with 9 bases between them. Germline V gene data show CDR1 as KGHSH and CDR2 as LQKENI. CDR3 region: CASSTGWNSPLHF. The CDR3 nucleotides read TGTGCCAGCTCAACAGGGTGGAATTCACCCCTCCACTTT.